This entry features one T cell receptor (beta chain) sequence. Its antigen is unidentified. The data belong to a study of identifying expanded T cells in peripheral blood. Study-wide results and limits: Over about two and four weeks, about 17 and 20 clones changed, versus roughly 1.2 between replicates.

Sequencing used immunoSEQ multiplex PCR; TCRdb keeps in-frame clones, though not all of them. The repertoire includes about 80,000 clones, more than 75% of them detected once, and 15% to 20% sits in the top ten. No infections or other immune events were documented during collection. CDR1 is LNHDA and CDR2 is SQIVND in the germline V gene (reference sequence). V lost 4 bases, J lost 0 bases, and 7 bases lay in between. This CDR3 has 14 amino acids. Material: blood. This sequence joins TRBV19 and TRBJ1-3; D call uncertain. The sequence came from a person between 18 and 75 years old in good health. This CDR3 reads CASSRKSSGNTIYF. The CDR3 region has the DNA TGTGCCAGTAGTAGGAAGAGCTCTGGAAACACCATATATTTT.